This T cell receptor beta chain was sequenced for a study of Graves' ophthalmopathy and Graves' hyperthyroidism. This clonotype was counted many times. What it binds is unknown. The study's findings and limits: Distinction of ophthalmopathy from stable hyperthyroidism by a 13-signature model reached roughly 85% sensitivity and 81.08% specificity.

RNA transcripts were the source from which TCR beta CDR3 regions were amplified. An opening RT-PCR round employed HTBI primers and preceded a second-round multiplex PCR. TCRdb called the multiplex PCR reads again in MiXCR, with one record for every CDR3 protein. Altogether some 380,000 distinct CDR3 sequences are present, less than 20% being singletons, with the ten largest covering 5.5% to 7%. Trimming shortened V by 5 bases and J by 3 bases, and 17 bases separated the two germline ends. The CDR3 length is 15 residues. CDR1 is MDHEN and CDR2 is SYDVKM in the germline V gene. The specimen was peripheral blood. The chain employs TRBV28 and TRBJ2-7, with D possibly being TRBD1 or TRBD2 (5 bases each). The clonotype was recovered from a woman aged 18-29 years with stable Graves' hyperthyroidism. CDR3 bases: TGTGCCAGCAGTCCCCCTGGGGGTGCGGACTACGAGCAGTACTTC. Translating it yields CASSPPGGADYEQYF.